Presented here are 4 T cell receptor beta chains from one specimen sequenced in a study of OX40 agonist ivuxolimab in advanced cancers. Libraries were built with the immunoSEQ multiplex PCR assay. TCRdb holds this immuneACCESS table with in-frame rearrangements only. Some clones are missing; in checked studies, unresolved V genes explain under half, and the rest has no known cause. The sample records around 52,000 clones, 83% of which are singletons. Approximately 3.3% of the sample is taken by the ten largest. Sequenced material: CD4+ or CD8+ T cells sorted from blood, taken in a trial of the OX40 agonist ivuxolimab. The origin of the receptors is an adult with an advanced solid tumor such as melanoma, head and neck, liver or kidney cancer.

The CDR3 loop reads CASSPSRAPGANVLTF. CDR3 bases: TGTGCCAGCTCACCGTCTCGGGCTCCTGGGGCCAACGTCCTGACTTTC. V is TRBV18 and J is TRBJ2-6, with D hard to call. Trimming shortened V by 3 bases and J by 2 bases, and 11 bases separated the two germline ends. This CDR3 has 16 residues. The germline gives CDR1 KGHSH, CDR2 LQKENI.

The chain links TRBV27 to TRBJ2-5; D unclear. This CDR3 comprises 16 residues. The V gene lost 5 bases and the J gene lost 5 bases, with 21 bases spanning the gap. From germline, CDR1 is MNHEY and CDR2 SMNVEV (reference sequence). CDR3 coding DNA: TGTGCCAGCAGTCCCCGCCCTGATAGTGCCGGGGAGACCCAGTACTTC. Translation: CASSPRPDSAGETQYF.

The V gene is TRBV27, the J gene TRBJ2-7; D is uncertain. Germline values: CDR1 MNHEY, CDR2 SMNVEV (reference sequence). V lost 5 bases, J lost 0 bases, and 17 bases lay in between. The CDR3 spans 16 residues. The CDR3 DNA reads as TGTGCCAGCAGTCTCCGAGCCTTCCCGAGCTCCTACGAGCAGTACTTC. Translating gives CASSLRAFPSSYEQYF.

CDR3 DNA: TGTGCCAGCACCATAGGACAGGGGGGATTGTACACTGAAGCTTTCTTT. Translated, it gives CASTIGQGGLYTEAFF. The chain employs TRBV11-2 and TRBJ1-1; 10 bases are shared with TRBD1. V dropped 7 bases and J dropped 3; count of bases not matched to a gene: 11. Germline loops: CDR1 SGHAT, CDR2 FQNNGV. The CDR3 length is 16 residues. The whole variable domain, remainder taken from reference TRBV11-2 and TRBJ1-1, is EAGVAQSPRYKIIEKRQSVAFWCNPISGHATLYWYQQILGQGPKLLIQFQNNGVVDDSQLPKDRFSAERLKGVDSTLKIQPAKLEDSAVYLCASTIGQGGLYTEAFFGQGTRLTVV.